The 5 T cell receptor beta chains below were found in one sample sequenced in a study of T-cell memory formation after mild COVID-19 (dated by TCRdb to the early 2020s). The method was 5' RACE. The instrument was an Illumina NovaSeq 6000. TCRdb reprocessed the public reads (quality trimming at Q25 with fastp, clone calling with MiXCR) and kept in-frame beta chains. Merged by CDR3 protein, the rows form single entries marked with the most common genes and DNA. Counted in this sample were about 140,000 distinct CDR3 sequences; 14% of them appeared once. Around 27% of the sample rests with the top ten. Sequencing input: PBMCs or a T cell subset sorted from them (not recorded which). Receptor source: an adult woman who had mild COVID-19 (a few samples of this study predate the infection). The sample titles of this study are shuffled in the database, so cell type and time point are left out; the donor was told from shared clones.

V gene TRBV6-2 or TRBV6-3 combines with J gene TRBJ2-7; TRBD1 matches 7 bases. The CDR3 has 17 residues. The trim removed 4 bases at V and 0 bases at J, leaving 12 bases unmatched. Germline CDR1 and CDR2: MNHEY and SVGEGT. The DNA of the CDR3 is TGTGCCAGCAGTTGGACCATCGGGACAGATGACTCCTACGAGCAGTACTTC. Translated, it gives CASSWTIGTDDSYEQYF.

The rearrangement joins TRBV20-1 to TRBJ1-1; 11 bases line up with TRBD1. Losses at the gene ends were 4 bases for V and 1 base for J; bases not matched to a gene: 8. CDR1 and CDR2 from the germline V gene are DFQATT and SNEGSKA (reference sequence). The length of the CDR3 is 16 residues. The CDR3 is CSATGQGAEWNTEAFF. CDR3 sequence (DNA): TGCAGTGCTACCGGACAGGGGGCGGAGTGGAACACTGAAGCTTTCTTT.

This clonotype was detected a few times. The DNA of the CDR3 is TGTGCCAGCAGCTTAGGGCTACCCGGGCGGAATGAGCAGTTCTTC. Its translation is CASSLGLPGRNEQFF. The chain has TRBV7-9 and TRBJ2-1; D gene uncertain. Deletions cut 1 base from V and 7 bases from J, with 14 bases between. The germline CDR1 and CDR2 sequences are SEHNR and FQNEAQ (reference sequence). The CDR3 sequence is 15 residues long.

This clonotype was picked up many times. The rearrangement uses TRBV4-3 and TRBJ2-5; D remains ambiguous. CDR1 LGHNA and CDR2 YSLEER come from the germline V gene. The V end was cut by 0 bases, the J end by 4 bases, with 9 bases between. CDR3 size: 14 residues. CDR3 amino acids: CASSQDPIGETQYF. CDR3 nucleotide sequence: TGCGCCAGCAGCCAAGACCCTATAGGAGAGACCCAGTACTTC.

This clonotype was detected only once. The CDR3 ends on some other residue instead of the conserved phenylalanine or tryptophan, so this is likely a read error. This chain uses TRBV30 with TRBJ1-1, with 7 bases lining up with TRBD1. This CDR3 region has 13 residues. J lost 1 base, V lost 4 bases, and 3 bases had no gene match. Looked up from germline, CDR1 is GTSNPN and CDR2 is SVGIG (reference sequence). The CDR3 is CAWNNRGNTEAFS. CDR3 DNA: TGTGCCTGGAACAACAGGGGGAACACTGAAGCTTTCTCT.